This TCR beta chain was retrieved from a study of blood T cell repertoires in COVID-19. Study background: Sample material is recorded as cDNA or gDNA derived from T cells, B-cell-depleted T cells, or PBMCs.

Germline assignment: CDR1 SGHNT and CDR2 YYREEE (reference sequence). The CDR3 sequence is 13 residues long. Trimming took 4 bases from V and 6 from J, leaving 13 bases between them. Assay used: immunoSEQ multiplex PCR; TCRdb lists only in-frame clones, some missing. This table holds some 30,000 clones, 89% found once. This chain links TRBV5-4 with TRBJ1-1, with D perhaps matching TRBD1 (6 bases). Sequenced input: peripheral blood. This receptor was taken from a human donor in a cohort sampled during active COVID-19. CDR3 sequence (DNA): TGTGCCAGCAGCCCGGGAGGACAGCCTGAAGCTTTCTTT. It translates to CASSPGGQPEAFF.